The source of this T cell receptor (beta chain) is a study of T cells in localized non-small cell lung cancer. Regarding the study as a whole: Because only a single region of the tumor was sequenced, heterogeneity remains possible. Those with higher blood T cell density had longer overall survival. Adjacent lung tissue had a median about 50 of the top 100 clones found in the tumor. Highest T cell clonality was seen in uninvolved adjacent lung, surpassing that measured in tumor.

Repertoires were generated with immunoSEQ multiplex PCR, while TCRdb's copy carries only in-frame clones and drops some. The sample has tens of thousands of clones; roughly 84% are singletons. Regarding this clone: As yet, its antigen is unknown.

Source: peripheral blood mononuclear cells, taken before any cancer treatment. The source is a man aged 35 to 69 with stage III lung adenocarcinoma.

Written as DNA, the CDR3 is TGTGCCAGCAGCTTAAACAGGAACTACGAGCAGTACTTC. Translation gives CASSLNRNYEQYF. The chain joins TRBV7-9 to TRBJ2-7; D is perhaps TRBD1 (5 bases). The CDR3 is 13 amino acids. Looked up from germline, CDR1 is SEHNR and CDR2 is FQNEAQ (reference sequence). With 2 bases removed from V and 3 bases from J, the gap between germline ends came to 8 bases.